The 18 T cell receptor gamma chains presented below share a single source sample, sequenced in a study of Vδ1+ human thymocytes. The study's findings and limits: Thymic TRG and TRD repertoires appeared highly polyclonal, with Gaussian CDR3 length distributions.

The antigens these receptors bind are not known. RNA was extracted from the cells and then reverse transcribed. Pooled V-gene forward primers with one constant-region reverse primer generated the CDR3 amplicons by multiplex PCR. TCRdb re-called the multiplex PCR reads with CATT. The sample has tens of thousands of gamma-chain clones, approximately 13% seen once. The sample consisted of Vdelta1+ gamma-delta thymocytes from the thymus. Noted subset: FACS-sorted CD3+ TCRalphabeta- TCRVdelta1+ TCRVdelta2- thymocytes. These receptors all come from a child in the first two years of life who had congenital heart surgery.

This clone appeared a single time. J is TRGJP2 and V is TRGV2. Germline V gene data show CDR1 as EGSNGY and CDR2 as YDSYNSKV. This CDR3 contains 20 residues. V dropped 1 base and J dropped 0; count of bases not matched to a gene: 17. The CDR3 coding sequence is TGTGCCACCTGGGACGGTCACCATAGGGGGCCACATAGTAGTGATTGGATCAAGACGTTT. It codes for CATWDGHHRGPHSSDWIKTF.

With respect to this clone: The sample contains more than one DNA sequence encoding this CDR3. The chain links TRGV8 to TRGJ1 or TRGJ2. CDR1 is VENAVY, CDR2 YDSYNSRV, per germline. V lost 9 bases, J lost 10 bases, and 6 bases stayed unmatched. The CDR3 has 9 amino acids. CDR3 loop: CATKGKKLF. The CDR3 region has the DNA TGTGCCACCAAGGGGAAGAAACTCTTT.

This chain connects TRGV4 to TRGJP1. The CDR3 has 13 residues. V shed 6 bases, J shed 10 bases, and the junction held 11 bases outside the gene matches. CDR1 is EGSTGY, CDR2 YDSYTSSV, per germline. For the CDR3, the DNA is TGTGCCACCTGGATCCCCCCTGTTTGGTTCAAGATATTT. Translating gives CATWIPPVWFKIF.

A word on this clone: Other DNA sequences from this sample encode an identical CDR3 as well. V gene TRGV2 combines with J gene TRGJP2. V shed 1 base and J 6 bases; nucleotides not matched to a gene: 8. The CDR3 totals 15 residues. Looked up from germline, CDR1 is EGSNGY and CDR2 is YDSYNSKV. CDR3: CATWDGPEGDWIKTF. DNA of the CDR3: TGTGCCACCTGGGACGGCCCGGAGGGTGATTGGATCAAGACGTTT.

This sequence joins TRGV5 and TRGJ1 or TRGJ2. With V trimmed by 5 bases and J by 3 bases, 10 bases remained unmatched. CDR3 length: 14 residues. Germline V gives CDR1 VINAFY, CDR2 YDVSNSKD. The CDR3 nucleotides are TGTGCCACCTGGGGCCGGGTACCTTATTATAAGAAACTCTTT. Its translation is CATWGRVPYYKKLF.

The chain carries TRGV4 and TRGJ1 or TRGJ2. Germline V lookup: CDR1 EGSTGY, CDR2 YDSYTSSV. The V segment lost 9 bases and the J segment 11 bases; nucleotides outside the gene matches: 10. The CDR3 extends over 10 amino acids. This CDR3 reads CATGVIEKLF. The CDR3 DNA reads as TGTGCCACCGGAGTAATTGAGAAACTCTTT.

This clone was seen a few times. This rearrangement joins TRGV5 to TRGJ1 or TRGJ2. Germline CDR1 VINAFY, CDR2 YDVSNSKD. This CDR3 comprises 13 residues. The trim removed 0 bases at V and 10 bases at J, leaving 9 bases unmatched. CDR3 protein: CATWDRPWYKKLF. In nucleotides, the CDR3 is TGTGCCACCTGGGACAGGCCCTGGTACAAGAAACTCTTT.

There are a few counts of this clone. Other nucleotide sequences in the sample specify the same CDR3. The chain recombines TRGV3 with TRGJ1 or TRGJ2. The length of the CDR3 is 14 residues. V shed 0 bases and J 5 bases; nucleotides not matched to a gene: 7. Germline loops: CDR1 VTNTFY, CDR2 YDVSTARD (reference sequence). The CDR3: CATWDRPRHYKKLF. In DNA, the CDR3 is TGTGCCACCTGGGACAGGCCCCGGCATTATAAGAAACTCTTT.

In its sample, this clone was seen a few times. The junction differs from germline at one of its ends, possibly a read error. V usage is TRGV9 and J usage is TRGJ1 or TRGJ2. This CDR3 is built from 13 residues. Germline CDR1 and CDR2: GITISATS and ISYDGTV (reference sequence). The CDR3 DNA reads as TGTGCCTTGTGGAAGGTGAAGTATTATAAGAAACTCTTT. Its translation is CALWKVKYYKKLF.

The sample holds a few counts of this clone. Germline and junction disagree at one end, which may indicate a read error. The rearrangement joins TRGV4 to TRGJ1 or TRGJ2. The CDR3 has 13 amino acids. Germline V gene data show CDR1 as EGSTGY and CDR2 as YDSYTSSV. CDR3 sequence: CATWNGRHYKKLF. CDR3 bases: TGTGCCACCTGGAATGGCCGTCACTATAAGAAACTCTTT.

The chain links TRGV4 to TRGJ1 or TRGJ2. This CDR3 has 14 residues. After removal of 6 bases from V and 0 bases from J, the junction contained 8 bases not matched to a gene. Germline lookup yields CDR1 EGSTGY and CDR2 YDSYTSSV. The CDR3 is CATWNAANYYKKLF. CDR3 nucleotides: TGTGCCACCTGGAATGCCGCGAATTATTATAAGAAACTCTTT.

This clone was observed a few times. The genes are TRGV9 and TRGJ1 or TRGJ2. V trimming: 0 bases; J trimming: 3 bases; junction bases outside the gene matches: 8. CDR3 length equals 15 residues. Germline assignment: CDR1 GITISATS and CDR2 ISYDGTV (reference sequence). CDR3 sequence: CALWEVLGFYYKKLF. In nucleotides, the CDR3 is TGTGCCTTGTGGGAGGTGCTGGGGTTTTATTATAAGAAACTCTTT.

This clone was found a few times. The sample has other DNA sequences that encode this CDR3 too. J is TRGJ1 or TRGJ2 and V is TRGV9. This CDR3 comprises 13 residues. Germline CDR1 and CDR2: GITISATS and ISYDGTV (reference sequence). V shed 1 base, J shed 3 bases, and the junction held 3 bases outside the gene matches. As DNA, the CDR3 is TGTGCCTTGTGGGAGGTTTCTTATTATAAGAAACTCTTT. Encoded protein: CALWEVSYYKKLF.

About this clone: This CDR3 is also generated by other DNA sequences in the sample. V gene TRGV4 combines with J gene TRGJP2. V trimming: 6 bases; J trimming: 2 bases; junction bases outside the gene matches: 3. Germline assignment: CDR1 EGSTGY and CDR2 YDSYTSSV. The CDR3 consists of 13 residues. CDR3 region: CATWISSDWIKTF. CDR3 in DNA: TGTGCCACCTGGATAAGTAGTGATTGGATCAAGACGTTT.

This clone was seen a handful of times. The chain employs TRGV4 and TRGJ1 or TRGJ2. CDR3 size: 13 residues. V was clipped by 6 bases and J by 6 bases; unmatched bases: 11. CDR1 is EGSTGY, CDR2 YDSYTSSV, per germline. As DNA, the CDR3 is TGTGCCACCTGGAGGGACCCCGGTTATAAGAAACTCTTT. This gives the protein CATWRDPGYKKLF.

This clone was seen a few times. Possible read error: a much larger clone is one base away. Different DNA sequences within this sample yield the same CDR3. The chain joins TRGV5 to TRGJ1 or TRGJ2. The CDR3 runs 13 residues. Germline CDR1 and CDR2: VINAFY and YDVSNSKD. DNA of the CDR3: TGTGCCACCTGGGACAGGCTTTATTACAAGAAACTCTTT. Translation gives CATWDRLYYKKLF.

V usage is TRGV9 and J usage is TRGJ1 or TRGJ2. This CDR3 has 15 amino acids. The V gene's germline CDR1 is GITISATS and CDR2 ISYDGTV (reference sequence). J lost 0 bases, V lost 3 bases, and 8 bases had no gene match. The CDR3 bases are TGTGCCTTGTGGGAGCCCCTCCCGAATTATTATAAGAAACTCTTT. This codes for CALWEPLPNYYKKLF.

This clone was seen a few times. This chain joins TRGV5 and TRGJ1 or TRGJ2. The germline gives CDR1 VINAFY, CDR2 YDVSNSKD. The CDR3 runs 11 residues. J gave up 9 bases and V 6 bases, and 8 bases lay outside the gene matches. CDR3 sequence: CATWYLCKKLF. The DNA for the CDR3 is TGTGCCACCTGGTACTTATGTAAGAAACTCTTT.